This entry describes one T cell receptor beta chain. Its antigen is still unknown. This specimen belongs to a study of human CD8 memory T cell subsets. The CDR3 runs 12 residues. Per the germline V gene, CDR1 is KGHSH and CDR2 is LQKENI. UMI-labeled 5' RACE was the method by which TCR beta libraries were made. TCRdb re-called the 5' RACE reads and shows each CDR3 protein once, DNA omitted. Reported are roughly 10,000 distinct CDR3 sequences; the ten largest clones contain 15% to 17%. Each subset gave duplicate vials of under 180,000 sorted CD8+ T cells for RNA. Study results and limitations: Precursor exhausted T cells shared very few clonotypes with stem-like memory T cells. Diversity was similarly high in stem-like memory and precursor exhausted T cells, which was not the case for effector memory cells.

The specimen sequenced was CD8+ T cells from PBMCs. The chain is built from TRBV18 and TRBJ2-2. The TCR originated in a human donor in good health. The CDR3 sequence: CASSPGSGELFF.